This T cell receptor (beta chain) was documented in a study of cytomegalovirus exposure and HLA in healthy donors. PCR employed 60 Vbeta and 13 Jbeta primers. Some clones are missing from TCRdb's copy, which holds only in-frame ones; the method was immunoSEQ multiplex PCR. The sample includes about 200,000 clones, approximately 70% seen only once; the top ten take 2.6%. Trimming shortened V by 0 bases and J by 6 bases, and 14 bases separated the two germline ends. The CDR3 spans 15 residues. Germline lookup yields CDR1 SGHRS and CDR2 YFSETQ. The TCR originated in a man aged 40-49 years in good health and CMV-seropositive. Sequencing was performed on PBMCs. This rearrangement joins TRBV5-1 to TRBJ2-3, with D perhaps matching TRBD2 (7 bases). CDR3 nucleotide sequence: TGCGCCAGCAGCTTGGCCGGGGGGCAGGTGGATACGCAGTATTTT. As protein: CASSLAGGQVDTQYF.